This T cell receptor beta chain was sequenced for a study of human T cells and chemical hapten exposure. Ten or more counts support this clonotype. Stated time point: pre-sensitization, week 0. Treatment noted: therapeutic diphenylcyclopropenone sensitization with weekly scalp DPC. Sequencing started from total RNA isolated from unfractionated whole blood. The CDR3 totals 17 residues. Germline-derived CDR1 and CDR2 are SGHVS and FQNEAQ. Trimming cost V 5 bases and J 5 bases, with 24 bases left between them. In TCRdb, the RACE reads were re-called with MiXCR into one record per CDR3 protein. The sample yields about 110,000 distinct CDR3 sequences, roughly an eighth seen once.

Source: whole blood, taken in connection with sensitization to the hapten diphenylcyclopropenone (DPC). The J gene is TRBJ1-2, the V gene TRBV7-8; D gene unclear. The sequence was collected from a woman between 45 and 65 years old with alopecia areata. Some clones in this sample may be carry-over from other donors' samples. The CDR3 DNA reads TGTGCCAGCAGCCCGCTTAATTCCGGCTCCTTGGGATATGGCTACACCTTC. This gives the protein CASSPLNSGSLGYGYTF. Together with reference TRBV7-8 and TRBJ1-2, the CDR3 gives the full variable domain: GAGVSQSPRYKVAKRGQDVALRCDPISGHVSLFWYQQALGQGPEFLTYFQNEAQLDKSGLPSDRFFAERPEGSVSTLKIQRTQQEDSAVYLCASSPLNSGSLGYGYTFGSGTRLTVV.